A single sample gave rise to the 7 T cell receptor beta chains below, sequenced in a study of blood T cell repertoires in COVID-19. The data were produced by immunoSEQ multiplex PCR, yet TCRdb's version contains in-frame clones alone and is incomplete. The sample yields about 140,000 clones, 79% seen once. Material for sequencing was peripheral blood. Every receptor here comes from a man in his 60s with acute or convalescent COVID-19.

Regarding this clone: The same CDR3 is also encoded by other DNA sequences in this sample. CDR3: CSASDNEQFF. As DNA, the CDR3 is TGCAGTGCTTCCGACAATGAGCAGTTCTTC. This chain uses TRBV20-1 with TRBJ2-1; the D is unclear. V lost 5 bases to trimming and J lost 5 bases, with 4 bases between them. Germline V gene data show CDR1 as DFQATT and CDR2 as SNEGSKA (reference sequence). The CDR3 totals 10 residues.

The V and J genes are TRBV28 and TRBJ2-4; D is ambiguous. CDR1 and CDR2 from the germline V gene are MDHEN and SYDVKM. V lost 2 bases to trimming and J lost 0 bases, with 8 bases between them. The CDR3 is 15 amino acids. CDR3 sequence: CASSLGGEAKNIQYF. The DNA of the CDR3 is TGTGCCAGCAGTTTAGGCGGAGAAGCCAAAAACATTCAGTACTTC.

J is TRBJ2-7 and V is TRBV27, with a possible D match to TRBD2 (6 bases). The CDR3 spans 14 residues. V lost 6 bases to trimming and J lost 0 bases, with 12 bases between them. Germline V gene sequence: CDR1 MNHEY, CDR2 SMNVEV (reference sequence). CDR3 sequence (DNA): TGTGCCAGCAGATCGCGGAGGGACTCCTACGAGCAGTACTTC. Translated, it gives CASRSRRDSYEQYF.

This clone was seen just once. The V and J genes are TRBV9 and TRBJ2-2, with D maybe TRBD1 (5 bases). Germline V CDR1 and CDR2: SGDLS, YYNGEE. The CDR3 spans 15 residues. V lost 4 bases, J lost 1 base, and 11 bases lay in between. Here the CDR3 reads CASSQDSWNTGELFF. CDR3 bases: TGTGCCAGCAGCCAAGACAGCTGGAACACCGGGGAGCTGTTTTTT.

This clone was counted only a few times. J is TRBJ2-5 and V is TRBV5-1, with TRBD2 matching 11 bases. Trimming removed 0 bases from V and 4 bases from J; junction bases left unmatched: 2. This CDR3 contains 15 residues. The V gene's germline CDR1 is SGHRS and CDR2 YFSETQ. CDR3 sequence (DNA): TGCGCCAGCAGCTTGGTCCTAGCGGGGGGAGAGACCCAGTACTTC. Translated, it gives CASSLVLAGGETQYF.

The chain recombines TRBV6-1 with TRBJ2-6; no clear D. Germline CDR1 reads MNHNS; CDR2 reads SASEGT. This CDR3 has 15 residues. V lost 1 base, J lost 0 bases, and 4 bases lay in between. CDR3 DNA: TGTGCCAGCAGTGAAGACAGCTCTGGGGCCAACGTCCTGACTTTC. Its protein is CASSEDSSGANVLTF.

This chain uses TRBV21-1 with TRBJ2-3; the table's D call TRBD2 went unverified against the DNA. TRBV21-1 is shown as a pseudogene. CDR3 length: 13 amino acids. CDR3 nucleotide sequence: TGTGCCAGCGAGCGGCCTAGCACAGATACGCAGTATTTT. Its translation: CASERPSTDTQYF.